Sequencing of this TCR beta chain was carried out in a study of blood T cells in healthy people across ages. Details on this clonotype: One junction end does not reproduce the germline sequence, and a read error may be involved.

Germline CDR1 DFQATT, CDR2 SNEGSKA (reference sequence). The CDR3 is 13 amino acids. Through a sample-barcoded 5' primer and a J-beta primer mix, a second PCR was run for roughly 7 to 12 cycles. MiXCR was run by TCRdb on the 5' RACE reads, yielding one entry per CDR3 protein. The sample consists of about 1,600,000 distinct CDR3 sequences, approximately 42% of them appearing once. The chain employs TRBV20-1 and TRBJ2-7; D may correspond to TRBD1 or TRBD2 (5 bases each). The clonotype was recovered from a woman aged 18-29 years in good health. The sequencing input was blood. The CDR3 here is CGARDPTSYEQYF. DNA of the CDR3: TGCGGTGCTAGGGACCCAACCTCCTACGAGCAGTACTTC.